This TCR beta chain was observed in a study of cytomegalovirus exposure and HLA in healthy donors. Study-wide background: Samples from HLA-typed donors yielded about 85 million unique TCRs in an early data release.

CDR1 is SGHTA, CDR2 FQGNSA, per germline. The CDR3 is 13 residues long. The V end lost 8 bases, the J end lost 2 bases, and 11 bases lay between the germline ends. Both 60 Vbeta primers and 13 Jbeta primers went into the PCR. Here immunoSEQ multiplex PCR was the method, and the copy in TCRdb shows in-frame clones only, minus some. The table lists about 38,000 clones. As to this clone: Its antigen is still unknown.

The study's findings and limits: Under in vitro conditions, a few CMV-associated chains were confirmed as specific for CMV antigens. Upon later analysis, HLA-associated TCR beta chains proved more clonally expanded than other, equally common chains.

The sequenced sample consisted of PBMCs. The chain recombines TRBV7-2 with TRBJ2-3, with D possibly being TRBD1 (6 bases). The receptor comes from a man aged 40-50 years in good health and CMV-seropositive. CDR3 residues: CASLGDITDTQYF. CDR3 coding DNA: TGTGCCAGCTTGGGGGACATCACAGATACGCAGTATTTT.